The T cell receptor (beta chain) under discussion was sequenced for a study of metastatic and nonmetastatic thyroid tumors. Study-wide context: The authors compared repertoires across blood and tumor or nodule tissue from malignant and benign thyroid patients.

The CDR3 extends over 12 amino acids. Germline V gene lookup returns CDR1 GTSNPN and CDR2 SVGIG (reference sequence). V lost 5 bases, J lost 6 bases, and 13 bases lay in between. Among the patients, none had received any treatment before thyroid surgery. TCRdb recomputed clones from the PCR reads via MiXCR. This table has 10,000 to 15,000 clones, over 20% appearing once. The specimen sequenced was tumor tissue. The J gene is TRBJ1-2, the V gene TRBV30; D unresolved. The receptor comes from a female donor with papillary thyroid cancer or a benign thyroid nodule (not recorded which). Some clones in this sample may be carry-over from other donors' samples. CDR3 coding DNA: TGTGCCTGGGGGTTAGGCAATGATGGCTACACCTTC. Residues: CAWGLGNDGYTF.